Listed below are T cell receptor beta chains from one sample, sequenced in a study of T-cell memory formation after mild COVID-19. One entry per CDR3 protein results from TCRdb running MiXCR on the 5' RACE reads. The sample carries around 140,000 distinct CDR3 sequences, 6% recorded once. The source material was PBMCs or a T cell subset sorted from them (not recorded which). All receptors come from an adult woman who had mild COVID-19 (a few samples of this study predate the infection). Cell type and time point are not known. The CDR3 runs from the conserved cysteine through the conserved F or W. D genes are given only for firm matches. Size tells how often a clone was seen (once, few, many) or the class of an expanded clone, and some rows leave it out.

abundance,j_gene,d_gene,v_gene,CDR3aa,CDR3nt
many,TRBJ2-2,TRBD1,TRBV29-1,CSVESGTGSNTGELFF,TGCAGCGTTGAATCGGGGACAGGATCGAACACCGGGGAGCTGTTTTTT
many,TRBJ1-2,.,TRBV5-1,CASSDPTGYGYTF,TGCGCCAGCAGCGACCCGACAGGTTATGGCTACACCTTC
few,TRBJ1-6,.,TRBV11-3,CASSLTHNSPLHF,TGTGCCAGCAGCTTAACCCATAATTCACCCCTCCACTTT
few,TRBJ2-2,TRBD2,TRBV11-3,CASSLVFGRAGELFF,TGTGCCAGCAGCTTAGTTTTCGGGAGGGCCGGGGAGCTGTTTTTT
many,TRBJ1-6,TRBD1,TRBV5-1,CASSRTGTGDSPLHF,TGCGCCAGCAGCCGCACCGGGACAGGGGATTCACCCCTCCACTTT
.,TRBJ1-5,.,TRBV12-3/TRBV12-4,CASSLFGDQPQHF,TGTGCCAGCAGTTTATTCGGTGATCAGCCCCAGCATTTT
many,TRBJ1-2,TRBD1,TRBV15,CATSHRGGYGYTF,TGTGCCACCAGCCACAGGGGCGGCTATGGCTACACCTTC
.,TRBJ2-5,TRBD2,TRBV5-1,CASSSTGLAAQETQYF,TGCGCCAGCAGCTCCACGGGACTAGCGGCCCAAGAGACCCAGTACTTC
.,TRBJ1-2,TRBD1,TRBV5-4,CASSSGTVNYGYTF,TGTGCCAGCAGCTCCGGGACAGTTAACTATGGCTACACCTTC
many,TRBJ2-7,.,TRBV20-1,CSAGGTAGQYF,TGCAGTGCCGGAGGTACCGCAGGGCAGTACTTC
.,TRBJ2-2,.,TRBV10-3,CASGRPPGQDITGELFF,TGTGCCAGCGGGAGACCTCCGGGACAGGATATCACCGGGGAGCTGTTTTTT
many,TRBJ1-1,.,TRBV20-1,CSARDPMRETEAFF,TGCAGTGCTAGAGATCCCATGCGGGAGACTGAAGCTTTCTTT
few,TRBJ2-3,TRBD1,TRBV20-1,CSAPMTGYGTDTQYF,TGCAGTGCTCCGATGACAGGGTATGGGACAGATACGCAGTATTTT
few,TRBJ2-2,.,TRBV30,CAWRRRGVTGELFF,TGTGCCTGGCGACGGAGGGGGGTCACCGGGGAGCTGTTTTTT
many,TRBJ1-5,TRBD1,TRBV20-1,CSARDPRTGGLNQPQHF,TGCAGTGCTAGAGATCCGAGGACAGGGGGCCTCAATCAGCCCCAGCATTTT
few,TRBJ2-3,.,TRBV15,CATSKQDTQYF,TGTGCCACCAGCAAACAAGATACGCAGTATTTT
few,TRBJ2-7,TRBD1,TRBV24-1,CATSDTDRGSPYEQYF,TGTGCCACCAGTGATACGGACAGGGGGTCCCCCTACGAGCAGTACTTC
.,TRBJ1-2,TRBD1,TRBV4-2,CASSQGSEQGARYGYTF,TGTGCCAGCAGCCAAGGTAGCGAACAGGGGGCGCGATATGGCTACACCTTC
many,TRBJ2-1,TRBD2,TRBV5-1,CASSPRLAGINLEQFF,TGCGCCAGCAGCCCGAGGCTAGCGGGGATTAATCTTGAGCAGTTCTTC
few,TRBJ2-5,.,TRBV28,CASSFPPQETQYF,TGTGCCAGCAGTTTTCCCCCCCAAGAGACCCAGTACTTC
few,TRBJ2-1,TRBD2,TRBV4-1,CASSPTGTSGRAYNEQFF,TGCGCCAGCAGCCCAACCGGGACTAGCGGGAGAGCCTACAATGAGCAGTTCTTC
few,TRBJ1-1,.,TRBV7-2,CASSYQSQNTEAFF,TGTGCCAGCAGCTACCAGAGCCAGAACACTGAAGCTTTCTTT
few,TRBJ1-2,.,TRBV5-6,CASSRSQGLYGYTF,TGTGCCAGCAGCCGCTCCCAGGGACTTTATGGCTACACCTTC
once,TRBJ2-6,.,TRBV5-1,CASSLGAPGSGANVLTF,TGCGCCAGCAGCTTGGGGGCCCCTGGCTCTGGGGCCAACGTCCTGACTTTC
many,TRBJ2-3,.,TRBV6-5,CASGGAQDTQYF,TGTGCCAGTGGGGGGGCCCAAGATACGCAGTATTTT
many,TRBJ2-1,.,TRBV5-4,CASSLGGTTYNEQFF,TGTGCCAGCAGCTTGGGCGGGACGACCTACAATGAGCAGTTCTTC
.,TRBJ2-1,.,TRBV24-1,CATSDSSGKNPFF,TGTGCCACCAGTGACTCCTCGGGTAAGAACCCGTTCTTC
few,TRBJ1-1,.,TRBV5-5,CASSLNGRGWTEAFF,TGTGCCAGCAGCTTAAATGGTCGAGGGTGGACTGAAGCTTTCTTT
few,TRBJ1-2,TRBD1,TRBV19,CASKLQGARGYTF,TGTGCCAGTAAATTACAGGGGGCGCGGGGCTACACCTTC
.,TRBJ2-5,TRBD1,TRBV5-5,CASSQGQGQETQYF,TGTGCCAGCAGCCAAGGACAGGGTCAAGAGACCCAGTACTTC
.,TRBJ2-2,.,TRBV7-9,CASSFNTYQGRSTGELFF,TGTGCCAGCAGCTTCAACACCTATCAGGGTCGGAGCACCGGGGAGCTGTTTTTT
many,TRBJ2-1,.,TRBV5-1,CASTPIGYNEQFF,TGCGCCAGCACGCCGATCGGCTACAATGAGCAGTTCTTC
.,TRBJ2-1,TRBD2,TRBV5-1,CASSLENSGGGSSYNEQFF,TGCGCCAGCAGCTTGGAGAATAGCGGGGGGGGTAGCTCCTACAATGAGCAGTTCTTC
many,TRBJ1-2,.,TRBV2,CASKKENYGYTF,TGTGCCAGCAAAAAGGAGAACTATGGCTACACCTTC
.,TRBJ1-2,.,TRBV12-3/TRBV12-4,CASSPNGGNYGYTF,TGTGCCAGCAGTCCCAATGGGGGGAACTATGGCTACACCTTC
many,TRBJ2-7,.,TRBV9,CASSVGSLANDEQYF,TGTGCCAGCAGCGTAGGTTCACTAGCTAACGACGAGCAGTACTTC
many,TRBJ2-2,TRBD2,TRBV5-1,CASSAGLAGGSYTGELFF,TGCGCCAGCAGCGCGGGACTAGCGGGGGGTTCTTACACCGGGGAGCTGTTTTTT
.,TRBJ1-2,.,TRBV7-9,CASSLDIRNSGGYTF,TGTGCCAGCAGCCTGGATATCAGGAATTCTGGTGGCTACACCTTC
.,TRBJ1-3,.,TRBV6-1,CASSESGSSGNTIYF,TGTGCCAGCAGTGAATCGGGGAGCTCTGGAAACACCATATATTTT
few,TRBJ2-5,.,TRBV3-1,CASSQLASETQYF,TGTGCCAGCAGCCAACTAGCATCCGAGACCCAGTACTTC
few,TRBJ2-7,.,TRBV27,CASSWGRVYEQYF,TGTGCCAGCAGTTGGGGCAGGGTCTACGAGCAGTACTTC
.,TRBJ1-2,TRBD1,TRBV4-1,CASSTTGAYGYTF,TGCGCCAGCAGTACCACAGGGGCCTATGGCTACACCTTC
few,TRBJ2-5,.,TRBV25-1,CASSVQGGPTQYF,TGTGCCAGCAGTGTTCAAGGAGGGCCGACCCAGTACTTC
few,TRBJ1-3,.,TRBV12-3/TRBV12-4,CASIMDGALSGNTIYF,TGTGCCAGCATCATGGACGGAGCCCTCTCTGGAAACACCATATATTTT
.,TRBJ2-1,TRBD2,TRBV4-2,CASSQDESGGYNEQFF,TGTGCCAGCAGCCAAGACGAAAGCGGGGGATACAATGAGCAGTTCTTC
few,TRBJ2-1,.,TRBV12-3/TRBV12-4,CASSVLSGPNEQFF,TGTGCCAGCAGCGTCTTATCGGGGCCTAATGAGCAGTTCTTC
.,TRBJ2-5,TRBD2,TRBV7-2,CASSRGLAGAGDETQYF,TGTGCCAGCAGCCGGGGACTAGCGGGCGCGGGGGACGAGACCCAGTACTTC
few,TRBJ2-5,TRBD2,TRBV20-1,CSARGIAGVKTQYF,TGCAGTGCTAGAGGGATAGCGGGGGTGAAGACCCAGTACTTC
many,TRBJ1-1,.,TRBV7-2,CASSPLGGAGGTEAFF,TGTGCCAGCAGCCCCTTGGGGGGGGCAGGAGGCACTGAAGCTTTCTTT
.,TRBJ2-3,.,TRBV3-1,CASSQAPGILLYF,TGTGCCAGCAGCCAAGCTCCCGGGATCCTATTATATTTT
many,TRBJ2-1,.,TRBV7-9,CASSSGRGSYNEQFF,TGTGCCAGCAGCTCGGGCAGGGGTTCATACAATGAGCAGTTCTTC
many,TRBJ2-1,TRBD1,TRBV24-1,CATSDPHKQGAGNEQFF,TGTGCCACCAGTGATCCACACAAACAGGGGGCCGGGAATGAGCAGTTCTTC
.,TRBJ1-6,.,TRBV4-1,CASSQPDSLNSPLHF,TGCGCCAGCAGCCAACCGGACAGCCTAAATTCACCCCTCCACTTT
few,TRBJ2-1,.,TRBV14,CASSQVRVSNEQFF,TGTGCCAGCAGCCAAGTGCGAGTGAGCAATGAGCAGTTCTTC
.,TRBJ1-2,.,TRBV12-3/TRBV12-4,CASSSQAGNYGYTF,TGTGCCAGCAGCTCCCAGGCAGGGAACTATGGCTACACCTTC
.,TRBJ2-6,TRBD1,TRBV7-8,CASSPVAGQGATGGANVLTF,TGTGCCAGCAGCCCCGTCGCGGGACAGGGGGCAACTGGTGGGGCCAACGTCCTGACTTTC
many,TRBJ1-1,.,TRBV12-3/TRBV12-4,CASSLSGRAFF,TGTGCCAGCAGTTTATCAGGGAGGGCTTTCTTT
many,TRBJ1-1,.,TRBV12-3/TRBV12-4,CASSLERREAFF,TGTGCCAGCAGTTTAGAGAGACGTGAAGCTTTCTTT
many,TRBJ2-1,.,TRBV4-3,CASSPRKSGQYNEQFF,TGCGCCAGCAGCCCCCGCAAGAGCGGTCAATACAATGAGCAGTTCTTC
many,TRBJ2-3,TRBD2,TRBV7-3,CASSKRSSGRTDTQYF,TGTGCCAGCAGCAAAAGATCTAGCGGGCGCACAGATACGCAGTATTTT